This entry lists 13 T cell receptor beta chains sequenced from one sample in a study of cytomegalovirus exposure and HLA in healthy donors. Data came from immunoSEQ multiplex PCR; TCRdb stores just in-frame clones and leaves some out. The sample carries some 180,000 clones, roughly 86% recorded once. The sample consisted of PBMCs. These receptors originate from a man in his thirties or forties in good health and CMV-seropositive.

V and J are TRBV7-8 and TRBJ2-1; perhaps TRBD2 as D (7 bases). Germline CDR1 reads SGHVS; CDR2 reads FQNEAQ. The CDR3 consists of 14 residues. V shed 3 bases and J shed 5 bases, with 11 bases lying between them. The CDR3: CASSLGGLNNEQFF. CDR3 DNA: TGTGCCAGCAGCTTGGGGGGGCTCAACAATGAGCAGTTCTTC.

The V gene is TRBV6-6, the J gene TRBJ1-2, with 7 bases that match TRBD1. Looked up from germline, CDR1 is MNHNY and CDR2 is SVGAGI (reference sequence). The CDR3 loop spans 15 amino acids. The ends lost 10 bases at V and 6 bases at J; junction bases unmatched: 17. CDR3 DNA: TGTGCCACTAAGACAGGGTTGGCTAGCTCGGATGGCTACACCTTC. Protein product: CATKTGLASSDGYTF.

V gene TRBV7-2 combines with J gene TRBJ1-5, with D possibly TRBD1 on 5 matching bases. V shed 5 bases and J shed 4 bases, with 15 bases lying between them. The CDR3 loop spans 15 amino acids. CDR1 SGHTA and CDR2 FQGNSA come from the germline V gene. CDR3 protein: CASSPSRDLNQPQHF. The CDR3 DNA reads TGTGCCAGCAGCCCCTCCCGGGACCTAAATCAGCCCCAGCATTTT.

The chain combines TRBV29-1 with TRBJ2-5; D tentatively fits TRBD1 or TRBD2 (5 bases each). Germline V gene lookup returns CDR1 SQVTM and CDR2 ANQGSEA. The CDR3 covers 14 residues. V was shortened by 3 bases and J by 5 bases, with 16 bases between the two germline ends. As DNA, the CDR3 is TGCAGCGTTGATTCGGGACGACTGGAGGAGACCCAGTACTTC. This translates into CSVDSGRLEETQYF.

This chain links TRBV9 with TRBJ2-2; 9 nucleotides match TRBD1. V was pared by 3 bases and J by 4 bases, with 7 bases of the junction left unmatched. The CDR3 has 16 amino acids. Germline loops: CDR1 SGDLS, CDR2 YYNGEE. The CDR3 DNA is TGTGCCAGCAGCGAAGCCCGGGACAGGGCCACCGGGGAGCTGTTTTTT. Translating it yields CASSEARDRATGELFF.

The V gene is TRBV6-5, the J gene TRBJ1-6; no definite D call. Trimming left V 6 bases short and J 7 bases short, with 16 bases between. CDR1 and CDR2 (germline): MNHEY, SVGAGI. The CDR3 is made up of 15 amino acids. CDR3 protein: CASRRSDRGNSPLHF. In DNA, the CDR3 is TGTGCCAGCAGGAGGAGTGACCGAGGGAATTCACCCCTCCACTTT.

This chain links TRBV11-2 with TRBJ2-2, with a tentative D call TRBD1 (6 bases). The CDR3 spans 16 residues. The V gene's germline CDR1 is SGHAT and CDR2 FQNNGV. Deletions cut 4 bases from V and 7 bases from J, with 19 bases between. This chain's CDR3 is CASSSRRGPHLGELFF. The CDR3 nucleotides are TGTGCCAGCAGCTCCCGCAGGGGCCCCCATCTCGGGGAGCTGTTTTTT.

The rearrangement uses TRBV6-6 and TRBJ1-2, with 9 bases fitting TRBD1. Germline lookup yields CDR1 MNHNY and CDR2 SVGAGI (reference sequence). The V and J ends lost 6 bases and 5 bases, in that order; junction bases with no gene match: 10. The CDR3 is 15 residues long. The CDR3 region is CASRGPGQGEYGYTF. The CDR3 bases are TGTGCCAGCAGGGGTCCGGGACAGGGTGAATATGGCTACACCTTC.

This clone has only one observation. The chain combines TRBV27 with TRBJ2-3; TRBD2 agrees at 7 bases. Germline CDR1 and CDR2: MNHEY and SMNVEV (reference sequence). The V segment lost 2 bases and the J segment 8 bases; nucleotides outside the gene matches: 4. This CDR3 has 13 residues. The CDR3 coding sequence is TGTGCCAGCAGTTTAGCGGGAGAGGGTACGCAGTATTTT. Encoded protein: CASSLAGEGTQYF.

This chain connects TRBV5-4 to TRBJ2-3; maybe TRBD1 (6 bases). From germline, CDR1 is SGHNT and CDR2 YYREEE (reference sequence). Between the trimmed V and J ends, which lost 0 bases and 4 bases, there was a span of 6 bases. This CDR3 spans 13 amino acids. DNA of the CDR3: TGTGCCAGCAGCTTGGACAGGGCAGATACGCAGTATTTT. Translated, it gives CASSLDRADTQYF.

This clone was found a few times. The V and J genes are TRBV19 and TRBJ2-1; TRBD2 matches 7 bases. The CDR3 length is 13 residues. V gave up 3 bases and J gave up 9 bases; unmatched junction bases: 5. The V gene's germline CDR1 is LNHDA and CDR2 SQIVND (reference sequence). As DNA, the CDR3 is TGTGCCAGTAGTATGGGACTACTTGTTGAGCAGTTCTTC. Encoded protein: CASSMGLLVEQFF.

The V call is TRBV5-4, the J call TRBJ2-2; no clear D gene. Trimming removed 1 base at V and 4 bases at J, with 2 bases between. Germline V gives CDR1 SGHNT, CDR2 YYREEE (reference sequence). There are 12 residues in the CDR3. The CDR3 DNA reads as TGTGCCAGCAGCTTGACCACCGGGGAGCTGTTTTTT. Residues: CASSLTTGELFF.

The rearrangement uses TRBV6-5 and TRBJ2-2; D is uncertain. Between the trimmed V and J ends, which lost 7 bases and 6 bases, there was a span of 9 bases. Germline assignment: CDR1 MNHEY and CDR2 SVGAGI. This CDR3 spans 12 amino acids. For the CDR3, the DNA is TGTGCCAGCAATCGGTACGCCGGGGAGCTGTTTTTT. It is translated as CASNRYAGELFF.